This entry lists 8 T cell receptor beta chains sequenced from one sample in a study of T cell changes during pregnancy in multiple sclerosis (dated by TCRdb to the late 2010s). The library was prepared using the immunoSEQ multiplex PCR assay. In its TCRdb copy, this immuneACCESS table keeps in-frame sequences only and misses some clones. Where compared with another copy, unresolved V genes explain less than half of these, and the others have no known cause. The sample table holds over 20,000 clones, of which 70% to 90% were seen once. Around 5% of the sample belongs to the ten largest clones. The sample in question was CD8+ T cells from peripheral blood mononuclear cells, obtained in the second trimester of pregnancy. Receptors originate from a female donor in good health, enrolled as a control in a pregnancy study.

This chain links TRBV6-1 with TRBJ2-1; 9 nucleotides agree with TRBD2. The CDR3 length is 14 residues. Germline V lookup: CDR1 MNHNS, CDR2 SASEGT. The V and J ends lost 8 bases and 4 bases, in that order; junction bases with no gene match: 6. As DNA, the CDR3 is TGTGCCAGCGGGAGACTAGCGGAATACAATGAGCAGTTCTTC. As protein: CASGRLAEYNEQFF.

Relative to its sample, this clone is medium-sized. The genes are TRBV28 and TRBJ2-7; 9 positions match TRBD1. This CDR3 spans 16 amino acids. Germline loops: CDR1 MDHEN, CDR2 SYDVKM. Losses at the gene ends were 5 bases for V and 1 base for J; bases not matched to a gene: 9. Written as DNA, the CDR3 is TGTGCCAGCAGTCCCTTTCGACAGGGGGGATCCTACGAGCAGTACTTC. It encodes CASSPFRQGGSYEQYF.

The rearrangement uses TRBV6-1 and TRBJ2-1; 8 bases are shared with TRBD1. J lost 2 bases, V lost 7 bases, and 4 bases had no gene match. Germline CDR1 MNHNS, CDR2 SASEGT. The CDR3 contains 14 residues. CDR3 sequence reads: CASTDRGTYNEQFF. The CDR3 nucleotides read TGTGCCAGCACCGACAGGGGAACCTACAATGAGCAGTTCTTC.

This chain uses TRBV28 with TRBJ2-7; D is perhaps TRBD1 (5 bases). This CDR3 is built from 14 residues. Germline V CDR1 and CDR2: MDHEN, SYDVKM. Deletions cut 3 bases from V and 0 bases from J, with 9 bases between. The CDR3 sequence: CASSFQGNSYEQYF. CDR3 DNA sequence: TGTGCCAGCAGTTTCCAGGGAAACTCCTACGAGCAGTACTTC.

V and J are TRBV27 and TRBJ2-5, with D hard to call. The DNA end is more similar to TRBJ2-7, so the J call may be wrong. CDR1 MNHEY and CDR2 SMNVEV come from the germline V gene (reference sequence). This CDR3 is 10 amino acids long. The CDR3 sequence is CASSSYEQYF. The CDR3 DNA sequence: TGTGCCAGCAGTTCATACGAGCAGTACTTC.

This rearrangement joins TRBV14 to TRBJ1-2; TRBD1 might be the D (5 bases). Trimming left V 2 bases short and J 4 bases short, with 11 bases between. Germline values: CDR1 SGHDN, CDR2 FVKESK. The CDR3 loop spans 14 amino acids. Written as DNA, the CDR3 is TGTGCCAGCAGCCAAATACTCGGGGGCTATGGCTACACCTTC. Amino acid sequence: CASSQILGGYGYTF.

The CDR3, as DNA: TGTGCCAGCAGCAACGACAGGGTGGGCGGTAGCTCCTACAATGAGCAGTTCTTC. This encodes CASSNDRVGGSSYNEQFF. The J gene is TRBJ2-1, the V gene TRBV5-6; 7 positions match TRBD1. Germline V CDR1 and CDR2: SGHDT, YYEEEE. V lost 4 bases to trimming and J lost 0 bases; unmatched junction nucleotides: 13. The CDR3 covers 18 residues. Together with reference TRBV5-6 and TRBJ2-1, the CDR3 gives the full variable domain: DAGVTQSPTHLIKTRGQQVTLRCSPKSGHDTVSWYQQALGQGPQFIFQYYEEEERQRGNFPDRFSGHQFPNYSSELNVNALLLGDSALYLCASSNDRVGGSSYNEQFFGPGTRLTVL.

The chain is built from TRBV5-1 and TRBJ2-3; D is perhaps TRBD2 (6 bases). The ends were cut back, 2 bases at V and 1 base at J, with 11 bases in the middle. Germline CDR1 and CDR2: SGHRS and YFSETQ. This CDR3 contains 15 residues. The CDR3 protein is CASSLAGAGTDTQYF. DNA for the CDR3: TGCGCCAGCAGCTTAGCGGGCGCAGGCACAGATACGCAGTATTTT.